Presented here are 12 T cell receptor beta chains from one specimen sequenced in a study of CXCR3-negative and CXCR3-positive naive CD8 T cells. Researchers prepared the TRB cDNA libraries using 5' RACE with UMI labels. TCRdb reprocessed the 5' RACE reads and reports one entry per CDR3 protein, with no DNA. With approximately 37,000 distinct CDR3 sequences in the sample, the ten largest clones hold approximately 8%. The sequencing sample was made of memory CD8+ T cells from blood. These receptors were taken from a human donor in good health. Some clones in this sample may be carry-over from other donors' samples.

The V and J genes are TRBV25-1 and TRBJ1-1. Looked up from germline, CDR1 is MGHDK and CDR2 is SYGVNS. The CDR3 consists of 12 residues. This CDR3 reads CATGLGDTEAFF.

V is TRBV20-1 and J is TRBJ1-2; TCRdb's D gene call, TRBD1, goes unchecked for lack of DNA. Germline V gene sequence: CDR1 DFQATT, CDR2 SNEGSKA (reference sequence). The CDR3 length is 14 residues. CDR3: CSARDADNIYGYTF.

The chain uses TRBV20-1 and TRBJ2-7; the D gene TCRdb calls, TRBD1, cannot be checked with no DNA. The CDR3 length is 16 residues. In germline, CDR1 is DFQATT, CDR2 SNEGSKA (reference sequence). The CDR3 is CSARDEFADNSYEQYF.

V usage is TRBV10-3 and J usage is TRBJ2-6; checking the TCRdb D call of TRBD1 is not possible without DNA. The germline V gene has CDR1 ENHRY and CDR2 SYGVKD. CDR3 size: 17 residues. The CDR3 is CAISHTGNPSGANVLTF.

V and J are TRBV29-1 and TRBJ2-7; TCRdb lists TRBD2, though no DNA is available to test this call. Germline-derived CDR1 and CDR2 are SQVTM and ANQGSEA. The CDR3 is 14 residues long. The CDR3 loop is CSAMSGRGTYEQYF.

This chain joins TRBV6-6 and TRBJ2-5. CDR3 length: 11 residues. CDR1 is MNHNY, CDR2 SVGAGI, per germline (reference sequence). The CDR3 sequence is CASSYGETQYF.

The chain links TRBV24-1 to TRBJ2-7; TCRdb proposes TRBD1, but this gene call is untestable without DNA. The CDR3 consists of 14 residues. Germline V lookup: CDR1 KGHDR, CDR2 SFDVKD. The CDR3: CATSDSVTPYEQYF.

J is TRBJ1-6 and V is TRBV27; lacking DNA, the TRBD1 call made by TCRdb goes unchecked. CDR1 and CDR2 from the germline V gene are MNHEY and SMNVEV (reference sequence). CDR3 size: 13 residues. CDR3 sequence reads: CASGAGYNSPLHF.

The CDR3 sequence: CASTPWGSYNEQFF. This chain uses TRBV28 with TRBJ2-1; TCRdb's D call of TRBD1 is untestable without DNA. The CDR3 length is 14 residues. CDR1 MDHEN and CDR2 SYDVKM come from the germline V gene.

This rearrangement joins TRBV6-2 or TRBV6-3 to TRBJ2-7; the D call from TCRdb, TRBD1, cannot be confirmed without DNA. The CDR3 contains 15 residues. Per the germline V gene, CDR1 is MNHEY and CDR2 is SVGEGT. The chain's CDR3 is CASSSGTGEVYEQYF.

The chain is built from TRBV28 and TRBJ2-1; TCRdb returns TRBD2, unconfirmable since there is no DNA. The CDR3 spans 17 residues. In germline, CDR1 is MDHEN, CDR2 SYDVKM. CDR3: CASRWASGASVYNEQFF.

The chain carries TRBV29-1 and TRBJ2-1; with no DNA, the TCRdb D assignment of TRBD1 cannot be verified. The CDR3 is made up of 15 amino acids. Germline-derived CDR1 and CDR2 are SQVTM and ANQGSEA. This CDR3 reads CSAGATGTGYNEQFF.